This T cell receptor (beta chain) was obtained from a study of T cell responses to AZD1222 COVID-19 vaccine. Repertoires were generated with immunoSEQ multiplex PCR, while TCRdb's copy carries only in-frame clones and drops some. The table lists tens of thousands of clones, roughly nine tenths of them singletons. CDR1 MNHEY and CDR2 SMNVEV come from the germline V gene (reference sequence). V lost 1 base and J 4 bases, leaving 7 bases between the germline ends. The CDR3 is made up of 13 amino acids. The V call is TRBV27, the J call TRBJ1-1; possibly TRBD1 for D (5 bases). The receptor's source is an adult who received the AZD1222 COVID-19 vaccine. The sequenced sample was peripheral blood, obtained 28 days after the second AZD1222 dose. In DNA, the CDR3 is TGTGCCAGCAGTTTATTTAGGGGCACTGAAGCTTTCTTT. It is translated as CASSLFRGTEAFF.